The 9 T cell receptor beta chains below all came from one sample that was sequenced in a study of blood T cell repertoires in COVID-19. Here immunoSEQ multiplex PCR was the method, and the copy in TCRdb shows in-frame clones only, minus some. The data show some 400,000 clones, 80% to 90% seen once. The sample consisted of PBMCs or T cells enriched from blood (not recorded which). The receptor source for this set is a man under 40 who had recovered from COVID-19.

This sequence joins TRBV6-5 and TRBJ1-2; D perhaps matches TRBD1 (5 bases). This CDR3 region has 12 residues. Trimming shortened V by 6 bases and J by 6 bases, and 11 bases separated the two germline ends. Looked up from germline, CDR1 is MNHEY and CDR2 is SVGAGI. CDR3: CASRSVGDGYTF. The CDR3 DNA follows: TGTGCCAGCAGAAGTGTAGGGGATGGCTACACCTTC.

The V call is TRBV19, the J call TRBJ1-5, with a weak D call TRBD1 (5 bases). The CDR3 covers 13 residues. Germline V gene lookup returns CDR1 LNHDA and CDR2 SQIVND (reference sequence). Trimming cost V 10 bases and J 5 bases, with 15 bases left between them. For the CDR3, the DNA is TGTGCCACCGCGACTGGGGCCTATCAGCCCCAGCATTTT. This encodes CATATGAYQPQHF.

The chain employs TRBV7-9 and TRBJ2-1; D may be TRBD2 (6 bases). This CDR3 is 13 amino acids long. Germline V gives CDR1 SEHNR, CDR2 FQNEAQ (reference sequence). V was trimmed by 4 bases and J by 10 bases, leaving 14 bases between them. CDR3 loop: CASSSETTREQFF. CDR3 nucleotides: TGTGCCAGCAGCTCGGAAACGACTAGGGAGCAGTTCTTC.

The chain recombines TRBV13 with TRBJ2-3; 9 bases agree with TRBD1. With V trimmed by 5 bases and J by 0 bases, 3 bases remained unmatched. Germline V CDR1 and CDR2: PRHDT, FYEKMQ (reference sequence). This CDR3 contains 15 residues. CDR3 DNA sequence: TGTGCCAGCAGCCCCGGACAGGGGAGCACAGATACGCAGTATTTT. Residues: CASSPGQGSTDTQYF.

The chain has TRBV6-5 and TRBJ2-7; 8 bases are shared with TRBD2. Losses at the gene ends were 6 bases for V and 6 bases for J; bases not matched to a gene: 10. Germline loops: CDR1 MNHEY, CDR2 SVGAGI. The CDR3 runs 14 residues. CDR3 DNA sequence: TGTGCCAGCAGGCCCAGACGGGGGGGGGCCGAGCAGTACTTC. This codes for CASRPRRGGAEQYF.

Written as DNA, the CDR3 is TGTGCCAGCAGTGAAGCCGGCACAGGGGGCTATGGCTACACCTTC. It specifies CASSEAGTGGYGYTF. The rearrangement joins TRBV6-1 to TRBJ1-2; 8 bases are a match to TRBD1. V lost 0 bases and J lost 4; bases outside the gene matches: 4. There are 15 residues in the CDR3. Germline V gene lookup returns CDR1 MNHNS and CDR2 SASEGT.

The J gene is TRBJ2-1, the V gene TRBV4-2; 8 bases align to TRBD2. The CDR3 totals 15 residues. Germline values: CDR1 LGHNA, CDR2 YNFKEQ. Losses at the gene ends were 2 bases for V and 4 bases for J; bases not matched to a gene: 4. CDR3: CASSQSGSFYNEQFF. The DNA for the CDR3 is TGTGCCAGCAGCCAAAGCGGGAGTTTTTACAATGAGCAGTTCTTC.

The V and J genes are TRBV28 and TRBJ1-5, with 12 bases aligning to TRBD1. The CDR3 length is 17 residues. Germline V gene lookup returns CDR1 MDHEN and CDR2 SYDVKM. Germline trimming cut 1 base from V and 7 bases from J; bases unmatched to any gene: 8. In DNA form, the CDR3 reads TGTGCCAGCAGTTTATATCCGGGACAGGGGGCGACCCAGCCCCAGCATTTT. Its translation: CASSLYPGQGATQPQHF.

Only a few counts were recorded for this clone. This specimen includes other DNA sequences encoding the same CDR3. V usage is TRBV7-9 and J usage is TRBJ2-7; D remains ambiguous. The CDR3 totals 11 residues. Germline CDR1 is SEHNR and CDR2 is FQNEAQ (reference sequence). The V end lost 4 bases, the J end lost 2 bases, and 3 bases lay between the germline ends. The CDR3 region is CASSSAYEQYF. CDR3 nucleotide sequence: TGTGCCAGCAGCTCTGCCTACGAGCAGTACTTC.